The 11 T cell receptor beta chains given below trace back to one sample, sequenced in a study of circulating and synovial CD4+ cells in juvenile arthritis. Measured with immunoSEQ multiplex PCR; TCRdb has only the in-frame clones, and not every one. The table lists about 33,000 clones, around 96% of them singletons. What was sequenced was CD4+ T cells from blood. The receptor set was obtained from a human donor with juvenile idiopathic arthritis.

This clone was seen only once. The chain employs TRBV9 and TRBJ1-1; a weak D match, TRBD1 (5 bases). This CDR3 spans 14 amino acids. The V end was cut by 0 bases, the J end by 8 bases, with 14 bases between. The V gene's germline CDR1 is SGDLS and CDR2 YYNGEE. Here the CDR3 DNA reads TGTGCCAGCAGCGTAGCCCCAGGACAAAGCGAAGCTTTCTTT. This encodes CASSVAPGQSEAFF.

The chain's CDR3 is CASSLKITGNQPQHF. The CDR3 DNA reads as TGTGCCAGCAGCTTAAAGATCACGGGGAATCAGCCCCAGCATTTT. This chain joins TRBV7-3 and TRBJ1-5; D is uncertain. Germline-derived CDR1 and CDR2 are SGHTA and FQGTGA. The CDR3 runs 15 residues. V dropped 1 base and J dropped 4 bases, with 11 bases sitting between them.

This clone has just a few counts. This rearrangement joins TRBV19 to TRBJ1-2, with 7 bases that match TRBD1. Trimming took 6 bases from V and 7 from J; bases not matched to a gene: 8. Germline lookup yields CDR1 LNHDA and CDR2 SQIVND (reference sequence). The CDR3 has 13 residues. The CDR3 DNA follows: TGTGCCAGTAGGAGGGGGCAGGGGATTGGCTACACCTTC. Protein sequence: CASRRGQGIGYTF.

The rearrangement uses TRBV27 and TRBJ2-2; a possible D gene is TRBD1 (5 bases). Germline CDR1 reads MNHEY; CDR2 reads SMNVEV (reference sequence). The CDR3 covers 15 residues. Trimming pared 0 bases from V and 3 bases from J, leaving 8 bases between. CDR3 sequence: CASSLSRVHTGELFF. The CDR3 coding sequence is TGTGCCAGCAGTTTATCCAGGGTCCACACCGGGGAGCTGTTTTTT.

The chain carries TRBV19 and TRBJ2-7; D is undetermined. Trimming left V 5 bases short and J 0 bases short, with 14 bases between. This CDR3 contains 15 residues. From germline, CDR1 is LNHDA and CDR2 SQIVND (reference sequence). The CDR3 nucleotides are TGTGCCAGTAGTTCCCCCGCGGCCTCCTCCTACGAGCAGTACTTC. This translates into CASSSPAASSYEQYF.

The DNA for the CDR3 is TGTGCCAGCAGCGTAGGTCGACTAGCGGGGGGAGGGGATACGCAGTATTTT. Translating it yields CASSVGRLAGGGDTQYF. The chain uses TRBV9 and TRBJ2-3; TRBD2 matches at 13 bases. Germline lookup yields CDR1 SGDLS and CDR2 YYNGEE. The CDR3 is made up of 17 amino acids. J lost 6 bases, V lost 0 bases, and 7 bases had no gene match.

V and J are TRBV4-1 and TRBJ2-3; 7 nucleotides align to TRBD2. V was clipped by 3 bases and J by 3 bases; unmatched bases: 6. The CDR3 is 15 residues long. Germline V gives CDR1 MGHRA, CDR2 YSYEKL. CDR3 nucleotides: TGCGCCAGCAGCCAGGGGGGGACTCTGACAGATACGCAGTATTTT. It is translated as CASSQGGTLTDTQYF.

As to this clone: This same CDR3 is encoded by further DNA sequences in the sample. V is TRBV12-5 and J is TRBJ1-6; possibly TRBD1 for D (5 bases). The V and J ends lost 1 base and 2 bases respectively, with 12 bases between them. Germline values: CDR1 LGHNT, CDR2 FRNRAP. The CDR3 consists of 17 residues. This CDR3 reads CASGLETVAAYNSPLHF. Here the CDR3 DNA reads TGTGCTAGTGGTTTGGAGACAGTGGCCGCCTATAATTCACCCCTCCACTTT.

The CDR3 reads CASSLPRLADTQYF. The CDR3 DNA reads as TGTGCCAGCAGCCTACCGAGGCTCGCAGATACGCAGTATTTT. The rearrangement uses TRBV7-8 and TRBJ2-3, with D unresolved. With 5 bases removed from V and 4 bases from J, the gap between germline ends came to 13 bases. Germline V gene lookup returns CDR1 SGHVS and CDR2 FQNEAQ. There are 14 residues in the CDR3.

This rearrangement joins TRBV18 to TRBJ2-7; a weak D match, TRBD1 (5 bases). V was clipped by 2 bases and J by 2 bases, with 7 bases between them. Germline lookup yields CDR1 KGHSH and CDR2 LQKENI. The CDR3 runs to 13 residues. CDR3 amino acids: CASSPGAAYEQYF. CDR3 DNA: TGTGCCAGCTCACCAGGGGCCGCCTACGAGCAGTACTTC.

The gene calls are TRBV10-2 and TRBJ1-5; tentatively, D is TRBD1 (6 bases). V shed 2 bases and J shed 6 bases, with 11 bases lying between them. Germline assignment: CDR1 WSHSY and CDR2 SAAADI. The CDR3 consists of 14 residues. The DNA for the CDR3 is TGCGCCAGCAGTGAGCCCGCCAGGGGTCAGCCCCAGCATTTT. Translation gives CASSEPARGQPQHF.